These T cell receptor beta chains were read from a single sample in a study of blood T cell repertoires in COVID-19. Sequencing was performed with immunoSEQ multiplex PCR; in TCRdb, only in-frame clones are kept and a portion is missing. The sample lists more than 25,000 clones; 87% were seen once. What was sequenced was peripheral blood. The receptors shown here come from a man in his 60s with active COVID-19. Each CDR3 is given with its conserved first and last residue.

cdr3_aa: CAISETGEGYTF; j_call: TRBJ1-2; v_call: TRBV10-3
cdr3_aa: CASSLRTGGNYGYTF; j_call: TRBJ1-2; v_call: TRBV7-6
cdr3_aa: CSVVRDQGATEAFF; j_call: TRBJ1-1; v_call: TRBV29-1
cdr3_aa: CASSGLLGTDTQYF; j_call: TRBJ2-3; v_call: TRBV3-1/TRBV3-2
cdr3_aa: CASSEMAVPGNTIYF; j_call: TRBJ1-3; v_call: TRBV10-1
cdr3_aa: CATSREGAGKGAFF; j_call: TRBJ1-1; v_call: TRBV15
cdr3_aa: CASSYDRLNTEAFF; j_call: TRBJ1-1; v_call: TRBV28
cdr3_aa: CASSLLSSYNSPLHF; j_call: TRBJ1-6; v_call: TRBV25-1
cdr3_aa: CASRLRTADNEKLFF; j_call: TRBJ1-4; v_call: TRBV6-5
cdr3_aa: CASSLSRGLGGYTF; j_call: TRBJ1-2; v_call: TRBV28
cdr3_aa: CASSLGPEKDPGVYGYTF; j_call: TRBJ1-2; v_call: TRBV11-2
cdr3_aa: CASSSTSGTSWNEQFF; j_call: TRBJ2-1; v_call: TRBV5-1
cdr3_aa: CASSPDRGWDEQYF; j_call: TRBJ2-7; v_call: TRBV19
cdr3_aa: CASSAQGVGGYTF; j_call: TRBJ1-2; v_call: TRBV7-9
cdr3_aa: CASSLQTNEKLFF; j_call: TRBJ1-4; v_call: TRBV5-4
cdr3_aa: CASSEIGTSYEQYF; j_call: TRBJ2-7; v_call: TRBV19
cdr3_aa: CASSPTGPSEAFF; j_call: TRBJ1-1; v_call: TRBV6-5
cdr3_aa: CASSLYTSGAAYEQYF; j_call: TRBJ2-7; v_call: TRBV11-2
cdr3_aa: CASSQDRLNNSPLHF; j_call: TRBJ1-6; v_call: TRBV4-1
cdr3_aa: CASSMDLAYEQYF; j_call: TRBJ2-7; v_call: TRBV19
cdr3_aa: CASRDRGRRYEQYF; j_call: TRBJ2-7; v_call: TRBV6-5
cdr3_aa: CASNKRYTDTQYF; j_call: TRBJ2-3; v_call: TRBV19